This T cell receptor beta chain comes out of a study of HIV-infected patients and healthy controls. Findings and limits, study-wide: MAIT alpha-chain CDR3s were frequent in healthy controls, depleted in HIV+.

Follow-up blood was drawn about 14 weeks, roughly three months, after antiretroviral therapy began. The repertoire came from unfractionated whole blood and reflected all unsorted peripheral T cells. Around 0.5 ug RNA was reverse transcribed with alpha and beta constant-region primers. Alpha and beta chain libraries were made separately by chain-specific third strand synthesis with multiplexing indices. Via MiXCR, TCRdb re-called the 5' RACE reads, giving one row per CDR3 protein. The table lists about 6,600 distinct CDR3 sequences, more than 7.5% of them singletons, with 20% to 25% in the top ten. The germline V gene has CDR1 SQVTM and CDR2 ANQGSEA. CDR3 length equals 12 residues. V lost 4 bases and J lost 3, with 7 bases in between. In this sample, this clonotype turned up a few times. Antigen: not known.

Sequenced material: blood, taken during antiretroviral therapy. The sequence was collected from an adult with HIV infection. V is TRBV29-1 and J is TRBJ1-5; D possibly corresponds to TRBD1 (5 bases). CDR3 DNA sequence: TGCAGCGTTGGACAGAACAATCAGCCCCAGCATTTT. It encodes CSVGQNNQPQHF.